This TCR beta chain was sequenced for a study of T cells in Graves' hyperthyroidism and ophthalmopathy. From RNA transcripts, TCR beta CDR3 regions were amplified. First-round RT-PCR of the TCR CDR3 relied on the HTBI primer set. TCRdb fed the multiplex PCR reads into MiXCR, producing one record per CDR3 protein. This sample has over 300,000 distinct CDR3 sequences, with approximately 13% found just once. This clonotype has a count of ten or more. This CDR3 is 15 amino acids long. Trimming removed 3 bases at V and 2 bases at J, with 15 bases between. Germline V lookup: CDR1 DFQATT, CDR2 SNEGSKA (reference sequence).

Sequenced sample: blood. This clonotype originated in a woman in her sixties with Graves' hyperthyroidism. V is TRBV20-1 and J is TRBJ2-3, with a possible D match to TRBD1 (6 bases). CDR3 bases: TGCAGTGCTAGGGTTTCGGGACACTACACAGATACGCAGTATTTT. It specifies CSARVSGHYTDTQYF.